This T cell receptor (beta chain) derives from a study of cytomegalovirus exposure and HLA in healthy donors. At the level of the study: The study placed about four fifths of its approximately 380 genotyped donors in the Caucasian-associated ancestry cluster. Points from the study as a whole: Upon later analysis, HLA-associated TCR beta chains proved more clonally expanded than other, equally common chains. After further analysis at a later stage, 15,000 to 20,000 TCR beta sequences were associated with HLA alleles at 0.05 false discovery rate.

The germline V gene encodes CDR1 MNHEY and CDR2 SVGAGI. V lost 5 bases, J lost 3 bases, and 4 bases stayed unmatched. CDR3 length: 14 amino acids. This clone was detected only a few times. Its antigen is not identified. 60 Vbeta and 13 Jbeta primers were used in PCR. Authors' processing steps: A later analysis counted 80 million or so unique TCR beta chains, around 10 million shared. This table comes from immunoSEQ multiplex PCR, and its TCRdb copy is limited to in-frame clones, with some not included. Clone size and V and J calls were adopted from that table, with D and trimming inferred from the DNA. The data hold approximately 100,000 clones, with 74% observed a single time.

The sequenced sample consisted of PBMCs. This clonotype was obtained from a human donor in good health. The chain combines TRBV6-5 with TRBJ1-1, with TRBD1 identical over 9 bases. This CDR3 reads CASSPDRGDTEAFF. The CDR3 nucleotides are TGTGCCAGCAGTCCAGACAGGGGGGACACTGAAGCTTTCTTT.